This T cell receptor (beta chain) was obtained from a study of CD4 and CD8 cells across lung adenocarcinoma regions. Trimming removed 1 base from V and 4 bases from J, with 6 bases in between. Germline loops: CDR1 SGHTA, CDR2 FQGNSA. The CDR3 is made up of 13 amino acids. Localized lung adenocarcinoma, a non-small cell lung cancer, affected the donors. In TCRdb, the PCR reads were re-called with MiXCR into one record per CDR3 protein. This table holds around 15,000 distinct CDR3 sequences, approximately 40% found once. The sequenced material came from CD4+ T cells from the center of a lung tumor. The chain links TRBV7-2 to TRBJ2-3; the D is unclear. This receptor was taken from a male donor with lung adenocarcinoma. The CD4 and CD8 labels of this study may be unreliable. CDR3 region: CASSLVSPDTQYF. The CDR3 region has the DNA TGTGCCAGCAGCTTAGTCAGCCCAGATACGCAGTATTTT.